One sample yielded the 30 T cell receptor beta chains listed below, sequenced in a study of blood T cells in healthy people across ages. Primers used in a second PCR of roughly 6 to 12 cycles were a sample-barcoded 5' primer and a J-beta primer mix. Via MiXCR, TCRdb re-called the 5' RACE reads, giving one row per CDR3 protein. Of roughly 2 million distinct CDR3 sequences in the sample, around 50% were seen once. Material: blood. Every receptor here comes from a woman aged 40-49 years in good health.

The V and J genes are TRBV7-9 and TRBJ1-2; D remains unclear. The CDR3 has 14 residues. Germline assignment: CDR1 SEHNR and CDR2 FQNEAQ (reference sequence). Trimming shortened V by 3 bases and J by 7 bases, and 15 bases separated the two germline ends. The CDR3 DNA is TGTGCCAGCAGCTTGCCAGGAGTGGCCCCTGGCTACACCTTC. Its translation is CASSLPGVAPGYTF.

The V gene is TRBV6-1, the J gene TRBJ2-1; 8 bases match TRBD2. CDR3 length: 12 residues. V was clipped by 1 base and J by 14 bases; unmatched bases: 4. Germline CDR1 and CDR2: MNHNS and SASEGT. CDR3: CASSEVAGGKFF. In DNA, the CDR3 is TGTGCCAGCAGTGAAGTTGCGGGAGGCAAGTTCTTC.

The chain combines TRBV28 with TRBJ2-3, with D maybe TRBD2 (6 bases). The V gene lost 7 bases and the J gene lost 4 bases, with 18 bases spanning the gap. CDR3 size: 15 residues. Looked up from germline, CDR1 is MDHEN and CDR2 is SYDVKM. DNA for the CDR3: TGTGCCAGCACCAATGGAGGGACGGCCTCAGATACGCAGTATTTT. Amino acids: CASTNGGTASDTQYF.

The chain couples TRBV4-2 to TRBJ2-3; 9 bases agree with TRBD2. Germline trimming cut 2 bases from V and 5 bases from J; bases unmatched to any gene: 5. Germline loops: CDR1 LGHNA, CDR2 YNFKEQ. The CDR3 runs to 15 residues. This CDR3 reads CASSQRAGGLDTQYF. CDR3 nucleotides: TGTGCCAGCAGCCAACGAGCGGGGGGTTTAGATACGCAGTATTTT.

This clonotype turned up a few times. The rearrangement joins TRBV3-1 to TRBJ2-6; D not certain. From germline, CDR1 is LGHDT and CDR2 YNNKEL (reference sequence). The CDR3 sequence is 16 residues long. V dropped 5 bases and J dropped 0 bases, with 11 bases sitting between them. The CDR3 DNA follows: TGTGCCAGCAGCACAGACGGCCACTCTGGGGCCAACGTCCTGACTTTC. It specifies CASSTDGHSGANVLTF.

The chain links TRBV10-3 to TRBJ1-2, with D unresolved. Germline V gives CDR1 ENHRY, CDR2 SYGVKD. This CDR3 contains 14 residues. Trimming pared 3 bases from V and 0 bases from J, leaving 8 bases between. CDR3 region: CAISERWANYGYTF. CDR3 DNA sequence: TGTGCCATCAGTGAAAGGTGGGCTAACTATGGCTACACCTTC.

This clonotype was seen only a few times. This chain joins TRBV7-2 and TRBJ2-3; 10 bases align to TRBD2. Losses at the gene ends were 3 bases for V and 4 bases for J; bases not matched to a gene: 7. This CDR3 spans 16 amino acids. Germline-derived CDR1 and CDR2 are SGHTA and FQGNSA. DNA of the CDR3: TGTGCCAGCAGCTTTCCAGCGGGGGGGCCCTCAGATACGCAGTATTTT. Protein: CASSFPAGGPSDTQYF. Drawing the rest from reference TRBV7-2 and TRBJ2-3, the complete variable domain is GAGVSQSPSNKVTEKGKDVELRCDPISGHTALYWYRQSLGQGLEFLIYFQGNSAPDKSGLPSDRFSAERTGGSVSTLTIQRTQQEDSAVYLCASSFPAGGPSDTQYFGPGTRLTVL.

This clonotype has just a few counts. The chain has TRBV4-3 and TRBJ2-3, with D hard to call. V was cut by 0 bases and J by 3 bases, with 13 bases left in between. Germline CDR1 LGHNA, CDR2 YSLEER. The CDR3 extends over 16 amino acids. The CDR3 is CASSQDGTPTTDTQYF. The CDR3 DNA is TGCGCCAGCAGCCAAGATGGAACTCCGACGACAGATACGCAGTATTTT.

This clonotype was seen only a few times. The chain joins TRBV20-1 to TRBJ2-1; the match to TRBD1 covers 11 bases. Germline CDR1 DFQATT, CDR2 SNEGSKA (reference sequence). The junction had 8 bases not matched to a gene; V was cut back by 6 bases and J by 4 bases. The CDR3 spans 15 residues. The CDR3 DNA sequence: TGCAGTGCCATCAAGGACAGGGGGCCTTACAATGAGCAGTTCTTC. Amino acids: CSAIKDRGPYNEQFF.

The chain is built from TRBV24-1 and TRBJ2-3, with D possibly matching TRBD1 (5 bases). Per germline, CDR1 KGHDR and CDR2 SFDVKD. Trimming stripped 4 bases from V and 5 bases from J, with 6 bases between. The CDR3 totals 12 residues. CDR3 protein: CATSEGQDTQYF. CDR3 DNA: TGTGCCACCAGTGAGGGGCAAGATACGCAGTATTTT.

This clonotype appeared a few times. The V and J genes are TRBV9 and TRBJ1-6; maybe TRBD1 (6 bases). The CDR3 runs to 14 residues. Between the trimmed V and J ends, which lost 4 bases and 7 bases, there was a span of 12 bases. Germline-derived CDR1 and CDR2 are SGDLS and YYNGEE. CDR3 nucleotides: TGTGCCAGCAGCCTCGATACAGGGAATTCACCCCTCCACTTT. It codes for CASSLDTGNSPLHF. Looking up the rest from reference TRBV9 and TRBJ1-6 gives the full variable domain: DSGVTQTPKHLITATGQRVTLRCSPRSGDLSVYWYQQSLDQGLQFLIQYYNGEERAKGNILERFSAQQFPDLHSELNLSSLELGDSALYFCASSLDTGNSPLHFGNGTRLTVT.

The CDR3 spells CASSPGGVSGSYEQYF. CDR3 in DNA: TGTGCCAGCAGCCCAGGGGGGGTATCGGGGTCCTACGAGCAGTACTTC. This chain joins TRBV9 and TRBJ2-7, with D perhaps assigned TRBD1 or TRBD2 (7 bases each). In germline, CDR1 is SGDLS, CDR2 YYNGEE. The V gene lost 4 bases and the J gene lost 1 base, with 18 bases spanning the gap. The CDR3 has 16 amino acids.

With respect to this clonotype: One end of the junction varies from germline; a read error may be responsible. V gene TRBV5-1 combines with J gene TRBJ2-7; D is unclear. With the DNA end fitting TRBJ2-5 better, the J assignment may be wrong. The CDR3 runs 14 residues. Per the germline V gene, CDR1 is SGHRS and CDR2 is YFSETQ. This chain's CDR3 is CASGLETPVETQYF. CDR3 nucleotides: TGCGCCAGCGGCTTGGAAACCCCTGTAGAGACCCAGTACTTC.

The chain couples TRBV12-3 or TRBV12-4 to TRBJ1-5; D perhaps matches TRBD1 (5 bases). V gave up 5 bases and J gave up 7 bases, with 12 bases separating them. This CDR3 region has 13 residues. The CDR3 loop is CASSGPWGQPQHF. Here the CDR3 DNA reads TGTGCCAGCAGTGGGCCATGGGGGCAGCCCCAGCATTTT.

The chain recombines TRBV9 with TRBJ2-7, with 8 nucleotides matching TRBD1. The CDR3 sequence is 15 residues long. Germline assignment: CDR1 SGDLS and CDR2 YYNGEE. V lost 3 bases to trimming and J lost 4 bases; unmatched junction nucleotides: 9. Written as DNA, the CDR3 is TGTGCCAGCAGCGCACCCGACAGGGGTATTTACGAGCAGTACTTC. Translated, it gives CASSAPDRGIYEQYF.

The rearrangement uses TRBV5-1 and TRBJ1-1; D gene ambiguous. Trimming left V 0 bases short and J 4 bases short, with 13 bases between. The CDR3 length is 15 residues. Germline V lookup: CDR1 SGHRS, CDR2 YFSETQ. The CDR3 is CASSLEFRSSTEAFF. The CDR3 nucleotides read TGCGCCAGCAGCTTGGAATTCCGGAGTAGCACTGAAGCTTTCTTT.

The table lists this clonotype with a few counts. This rearrangement joins TRBV4-3 to TRBJ2-6; weak D call: TRBD2 (6 bases). The CDR3 is 16 residues long. V lost 0 bases and J lost 3, with 9 bases in between. Per germline, CDR1 LGHNA and CDR2 YSLEER. The CDR3 sequence is CASSQEGGFGANVLTF. The DNA for the CDR3 is TGCGCCAGCAGCCAAGAAGGAGGGTTTGGGGCCAACGTCCTGACTTTC.

This clonotype was detected only a few times. The chain recombines TRBV13 with TRBJ2-3, with D uncertain. The CDR3 runs 16 residues. Germline V gene data show CDR1 as PRHDT and CDR2 as FYEKMQ (reference sequence). Between the trimmed V and J ends, which lost 3 bases and 4 bases, there was a span of 17 bases. The CDR3 sequence is CASSFPSELVADTQYF. The CDR3 nucleotides are TGTGCCAGCAGCTTCCCTTCCGAGCTAGTAGCAGATACGCAGTATTTT.

In its sample, this clonotype was seen a few times. The CDR3 here is CRAPGGSGEETQYF. CDR3 DNA: TGCAGGGCCCCCGGAGGAAGCGGGGAAGAGACCCAGTACTTC. V is TRBV29-1 and J is TRBJ2-5; 7 nucleotides agree with TRBD2. CDR3 length: 14 amino acids. Germline V gene lookup returns CDR1 SQVTM and CDR2 ANQGSEA.

This chain uses TRBV5-1 with TRBJ1-1; a possible D gene is TRBD1 (6 bases). Germline V CDR1 and CDR2: SGHRS, YFSETQ. Between the trimmed V and J ends, which lost 5 bases and 5 bases, there was a span of 16 bases. The CDR3 extends over 14 amino acids. Written as DNA, the CDR3 is TGCGCCAGCAGAAGGGACATCTCGAGAACTGAAGCTTTCTTT. Amino acid sequence: CASRRDISRTEAFF. Together with reference TRBV5-1 and TRBJ1-1, the CDR3 gives the full variable domain: KAGVTQTPRYLIKTRGQQVTLSCSPISGHRSVSWYQQTPGQGLQFLFEYFSETQRNKGNFPGRFSGRQFSNSRSEMNVSTLELGDSALYLCASRRDISRTEAFFGQGTRLTVV.

As concerns this clonotype: Without the conserved terminal phenylalanine or tryptophan, this CDR3 likely stems from a read error. V gene TRBV7-9 combines with J gene TRBJ2-1, with TRBD2 matching over 8 bases. Germline CDR1 and CDR2: SEHNR and FQNEAQ (reference sequence). The CDR3 extends over 15 amino acids. The V gene end was trimmed by 5 bases and the J gene end by 7 bases; junction bases not matched to a gene: 10. The CDR3 reads CASSPAGGASNEQFL. The CDR3 DNA is TGTGCCAGCAGCCCCGCCGGGGGGGCTTCGAATGAGCAGTTCTTA.

Remarks on this clonotype: One end of the junction does not line up with germline, which may come from a read error. This chain connects TRBV7-7 to TRBJ2-1; tentative D call: TRBD1 (7 bases). From germline, CDR1 is SSHAT and CDR2 FNYEAQ (reference sequence). CDR3 size: 15 residues. CDR3 coding DNA: TGTGCTAGCAGCTTGGAGGGGGGACAGTACAATGAGCAGTTCTTC. It yields the protein CASSLEGGQYNEQFF.

Points on this clonotype: Just one base apart from a much larger clone, this may be a read error. The chain uses TRBV5-1 and TRBJ1-6, with a possible D match to TRBD1 (5 bases). Trimming took off 3 bases at V and 11 bases at J, with 12 bases between the two ends. Germline-derived CDR1 and CDR2 are SGHRS and YFSETQ. This CDR3 has 13 residues. Here the CDR3 reads CASSSEQVTPLHF. The CDR3 coding sequence is TGCGCCAGCAGCTCGGAACAGGTGACACCCCTCCACTTT.

This clonotype was detected once. The chain recombines TRBV11-3 with TRBJ2-2; 11 nucleotides align to TRBD2. Germline V gene lookup returns CDR1 SGHNT and CDR2 YENEEA. The length of the CDR3 is 15 residues. J gave up 7 bases and V 5 bases, and 6 bases lay outside the gene matches. This CDR3 is CASSSSGGAIGELFF. CDR3 coding DNA: TGTGCCAGCAGCAGTAGCGGGGGGGCGATCGGGGAGCTGTTTTTT.

This clonotype was recorded many times. The CDR3 DNA sequence: TGTGCCAGCAGCGAGACACAGGGGTATGGCGAGACCCAGTACTTC. Protein sequence: CASSETQGYGETQYF. The V gene is TRBV7-9, the J gene TRBJ2-5; 7 positions agree with TRBD1. The J segment lost 5 bases and the V segment lost 5 bases, leaving 11 bases of the junction unmatched. Germline V gene lookup returns CDR1 SEHNR and CDR2 FQNEAQ (reference sequence). The CDR3 covers 15 residues.

This clonotype occurred a few times. The chain employs TRBV7-2 and TRBJ2-3; 9 bases match TRBD1. After removal of 4 bases from V and 2 bases from J, the junction contained 7 bases not matched to a gene. The V gene's germline CDR1 is SGHTA and CDR2 FQGNSA. The CDR3 sequence is 16 residues long. The CDR3 loop reads CASSSPGQGITDTQYF. CDR3 DNA: TGTGCCAGCAGCTCTCCGGGACAGGGAATCACAGATACGCAGTATTTT.

A single count supports this clonotype. V usage is TRBV9 and J usage is TRBJ2-1; D unclear. There are 12 residues in the CDR3. Germline V CDR1 and CDR2: SGDLS, YYNGEE. Between the trimmed V and J ends, which lost 5 bases and 9 bases, there was a span of 12 bases. The CDR3 here is CASSNLWGEQFF. The CDR3 nucleotides read TGTGCCAGCAGTAATCTCTGGGGTGAGCAGTTCTTC.

This chain uses TRBV25-1 with TRBJ2-3; no clear D. V lost 1 base, J lost 2 bases, and 13 bases lay in between. The CDR3 covers 16 residues. Germline CDR1 MGHDK, CDR2 SYGVNS. CDR3 coding DNA: TGTGCCAGCAGTGAATTAAGGGATTCCAACACAGATACGCAGTATTTT. Translation: CASSELRDSNTDTQYF.

The chain joins TRBV6-5 to TRBJ2-1, with TRBD2 matching 16 bases. V shed 0 bases and J 7 bases; nucleotides not matched to a gene: 6. Germline V lookup: CDR1 MNHEY, CDR2 SVGAGI. The CDR3 runs 18 residues. The CDR3 loop is CASSYSAGTSGGGNEQFF. DNA for the CDR3: TGTGCCAGCAGTTACTCGGCCGGGACTAGCGGGGGGGGAAATGAGCAGTTCTTC.

The chain joins TRBV7-2 to TRBJ1-6; D might be TRBD1 (6 bases). Germline lookup yields CDR1 SGHTA and CDR2 FQGNSA. CDR3 length: 17 residues. V was cut by 5 bases and J by 9 bases, with 23 bases left in between. The DNA for the CDR3 is TGTGCCAGCAGCCGGATGGGGCAGGGGCCCCCTAGTTCACCCCTCCACTTT. It codes for CASSRMGQGPPSSPLHF. Full variable domain (outside the CDR3, taken from reference TRBV7-2 and TRBJ1-6): GAGVSQSPSNKVTEKGKDVELRCDPISGHTALYWYRQSLGQGLEFLIYFQGNSAPDKSGLPSDRFSAERTGGSVSTLTIQRTQQEDSAVYLCASSRMGQGPPSSPLHFGNGTRLTVT.